Here is one T cell receptor beta chain with its context. Its antigen is currently unknown. Germline CDR1 DFQATT, CDR2 SNEGSKA (reference sequence). There are 11 residues in the CDR3. V was cut by 6 bases and J by 8 bases, with 13 bases left in between. This sample is drawn from a study of graft-versus-host responses after intestinal transplantation. Looking at the study overall: Multivisceral, liver-intestinal, or isolated intestinal transplants were performed in recipients.

Method: immunoSEQ multiplex PCR; TCRdb's copy keeps in-frame clones and lacks some. Here the sample spans around 5,400 clones, around 70% being singletons. Notes on the study in general: The highest levels of circulating GvH clones went along with early declines in HvG clones after transplant.

The source material was PBMCs, sampled 300 to 340 days after intestinal transplant. V gene TRBV20-1 combines with J gene TRBJ1-1, with D unresolved. This sequence originates from a human patient who received an intestinal transplant, so some T cells may come from the graft donor. CDR3 sequence (DNA): TGCAGTGCCCCTTCGAAGTTCGAAGCTTTCTTT. Encoded protein: CSAPSKFEAFF.